Listed here are 12 T cell receptor beta chains from one sample, sequenced in a study of blood T cell repertoires in COVID-19. Measured with immunoSEQ multiplex PCR; TCRdb has only the in-frame clones, and not every one. This sample has some 300,000 clones, with around 90% found just once. Sequencing was performed on peripheral blood. Receptors originate from a man younger than 35 with active or convalescent COVID-19.

The CDR3 loop is CASRARQNLGTEAFF. DNA for the CDR3: TGTGCCAGCAGAGCAAGACAGAACCTGGGCACTGAAGCTTTCTTT. The chain couples TRBV6-5 to TRBJ1-1; maybe TRBD1 (5 bases). The CDR3 has 15 residues. Germline loops: CDR1 MNHEY, CDR2 SVGAGI. Trimming took off 6 bases at V and 4 bases at J, with 18 bases between the two ends.

This chain connects TRBV13 to TRBJ1-6, with TRBD1 matching over 9 bases. Germline V lookup: CDR1 PRHDT, CDR2 FYEKMQ (reference sequence). This CDR3 comprises 15 residues. V was clipped by 5 bases and J by 9 bases; unmatched bases: 8. Written as DNA, the CDR3 is TGTGCCAGCAGCCACCGGGACAGGGTCGTTTCACCCCTCCACTTT. It specifies CASSHRDRVVSPLHF. The full variable domain, in which reference TRBV13 and TRBJ1-6 provide the parts outside the CDR3, is AAGVIQSPRHLIKEKRETATLKCYPIPRHDTVYWYQQGPGQDPQFLISFYEKMQSDKGSIPDRFSAQQFSDYHSELNMSSLELGDSALYFCASSHRDRVVSPLHFGNGTRLTVT.

This clone was recorded only once. The rearrangement uses TRBV5-1 and TRBJ1-4; D may be TRBD1 (5 bases). The CDR3 loop spans 14 amino acids. Germline CDR1 reads SGHRS; CDR2 reads YFSETQ. V lost 5 bases and J 0 bases, leaving 8 bases between the germline ends. CDR3 DNA: TGCGCCAGCAGGTGGGGGGCAACTAATGAAAAACTGTTTTTT. It translates to CASRWGATNEKLFF.

This sequence joins TRBV21-1 and TRBJ2-6; TRBD1, as called in the table, went unchecked against the DNA. TRBV21-1 is a listed pseudogene. The CDR3 length is 19 residues. CDR3 sequence (DNA): TGTGCCAGCAGCAAAGGCCCCCAGGGGGCCTATTCTGGGGCCAACGTCCTGACTTTC. Its translation: CASSKGPQGAYSGANVLTF.

This clone has more than one count but fewer than ten. The chain has TRBV7-9 and TRBJ2-6, with D possibly TRBD1 on 5 matching bases. CDR3 size: 14 residues. Between the trimmed V and J ends, which lost 8 bases and 1 base, there was a span of 9 bases. Germline CDR1 reads SEHNR; CDR2 reads FQNEAQ (reference sequence). CDR3 in DNA: TGTGCCAGCCTTAGGGGATCTGGGGCCAACGTCCTGACTTTC. Amino acid sequence: CASLRGSGANVLTF. Filled out from reference TRBV7-9 and TRBJ2-6, the complete variable domain reads DTGVSQNPRHKITKRGQNVTFRCDPISEHNRLYWYRQTLGQGPEFLTYFQNEAQLEKSRLLSDRFSAERPKGSFSTLEIQRTEQGDSAMYLCASLRGSGANVLTFGAGSRLTVL.

The chain employs TRBV2 and TRBJ2-7; maybe TRBD2 (6 bases). Germline CDR1 SNHLY, CDR2 FYNNEI. The CDR3 is 15 residues long. Between the trimmed V and J ends, which lost 7 bases and 2 bases, there was a span of 18 bases. CDR3 DNA sequence: TGTGCCAGCACCAAGGAGGGAAGGTCCACCTACGAGCAGTACTTC. It codes for CASTKEGRSTYEQYF.

J is TRBJ1-4 and V is TRBV24-1; possibly TRBD1 for D (6 bases). Germline CDR1 reads KGHDR; CDR2 reads SFDVKD. The CDR3 loop spans 16 amino acids. Trimming stripped 9 bases from V and 7 bases from J, with 23 bases between. The DNA for the CDR3 is TGTGCCACCTATGTAAGACAGGTTTTTAAGTTTGAAAAACTGTTTTTT. This codes for CATYVRQVFKFEKLFF.

The chain recombines TRBV4-3 with TRBJ2-7; 11 bases fit TRBD1. The germline V gene encodes CDR1 LGHNA and CDR2 YSLEER. The CDR3 runs 16 residues. The J segment lost 5 bases and the V segment lost 4 bases, leaving 10 bases of the junction unmatched. The CDR3 sequence is CASSLLLGQGVHEQYF. The CDR3 bases are TGCGCCAGCAGCCTACTTCTGGGACAGGGGGTCCACGAGCAGTACTTC.

The rearrangement links TRBV27 to TRBJ2-1; 7 nucleotides align to TRBD2. Per germline, CDR1 MNHEY and CDR2 SMNVEV (reference sequence). V shed 2 bases, J shed 0 bases, and the junction held 1 base outside the gene matches. There are 15 residues in the CDR3. CDR3 loop: CASSLSGASYNEQFF. CDR3 DNA sequence: TGTGCCAGCAGTTTAAGCGGGGCCTCCTACAATGAGCAGTTCTTC.

The count of this clone is one. The chain employs TRBV9 and TRBJ1-2; TRBD1 is a possible D gene (5 bases). Germline V CDR1 and CDR2: SGDLS, YYNGEE. The CDR3 extends over 15 amino acids. V was shortened by 5 bases and J by 2 bases, with 16 bases between the two germline ends. The chain's CDR3 is CASRAATDRNYGYTF. CDR3 coding DNA: TGTGCCAGCAGAGCCGCAACCGACAGAAACTATGGCTACACCTTC.

This sequence joins TRBV27 and TRBJ1-5; D perhaps matches TRBD1 (5 bases). The CDR3 has 16 amino acids. Germline CDR1 reads MNHEY; CDR2 reads SMNVEV (reference sequence). V lost 6 bases and J lost 0, with 15 bases in between. The CDR3 sequence is CASSPLDTYSNQPQHF. CDR3 nucleotide sequence: TGTGCCAGCAGCCCGCTGGACACCTATAGCAATCAGCCCCAGCATTTT.

V and J are TRBV25-1 and TRBJ1-6, with TRBD1 identical over 7 bases. CDR1 and CDR2 (germline): MGHDK, SYGVNS. The CDR3 has 15 residues. V dropped 4 bases and J dropped 8; count of bases not matched to a gene: 8. Here the CDR3 reads CASSALRQGHSPLHF. The CDR3, as DNA: TGTGCCAGCAGTGCCCTGAGACAGGGTCATTCACCCCTCCACTTT.